Below, 28 T cell receptor beta chains from the same sample are listed, as sequenced in a study of technical replicates of blood from a handful of donors. TCRdb keeps only in-frame clones here, not all; method: immunoSEQ multiplex PCR. The sample carries 60,000 to 90,000 clones, approximately 97% recorded once. Input material: T cells isolated from PBMCs. The receptors shown here come from a human donor in good health.

This clone has only one observation. This chain links TRBV7-8 with TRBJ2-7, with a possible D match to TRBD2 (6 bases). Germline CDR1 is SGHVS and CDR2 is FQNEAQ. CDR3 length: 16 amino acids. The germline V and J ends were trimmed by 5 bases and 1 base, with 18 bases remaining between them. The CDR3 coding sequence is TGTGCCAGCAGCCTTGGGAGGACAAGTCATTCCTACGAGCAGTACTTC. This translates into CASSLGRTSHSYEQYF.

The rearrangement uses TRBV5-4 and TRBJ2-1; 8 bases fit TRBD1. Trimming cost V 5 bases and J 2 bases; bases outside gene matches: 6. Per the germline V gene, CDR1 is SGHNT and CDR2 is YYREEE (reference sequence). The CDR3 sequence is 15 residues long. The CDR3 nucleotides are TGTGCCAGCAGACAAACAGGGGGACCCTACAATGAGCAGTTCTTC. As protein: CASRQTGGPYNEQFF.

The rearrangement links TRBV6-5 to TRBJ2-3; 10 bases are shared with TRBD2. This CDR3 contains 15 residues. V lost 0 bases, J lost 6 bases, and 3 bases stayed unmatched. Germline assignment: CDR1 MNHEY and CDR2 SVGAGI. CDR3 amino acids: CASSYSLAGVDTQYF. Written as DNA, the CDR3 is TGTGCCAGCAGTTACTCCCTAGCGGGGGTTGATACGCAGTATTTT.

This chain links TRBV27 with TRBJ1-1, with 8 bases that match TRBD1. Germline-derived CDR1 and CDR2 are MNHEY and SMNVEV (reference sequence). Trimming removed 6 bases from V and 0 bases from J; junction bases left unmatched: 6. This CDR3 has 15 amino acids. CDR3 amino acids: CASSYLGQVNTEAFF. The CDR3 DNA reads TGTGCCAGCAGCTACCTGGGACAGGTGAACACTGAAGCTTTCTTT.

The DNA of the CDR3 is TGTGCCAGCAGCAGCGCCAGGGTCCTTGCGAATAGCAATCAGCCCCAGCATTTT. It yields the protein CASSSARVLANSNQPQHF. The V gene is TRBV21-1, the J gene TRBJ1-5; the table calls TRBD1, which could not be checked here. TRBV21-1 is deemed a pseudogene. This CDR3 has 18 residues.

V and J are TRBV6-1 and TRBJ1-2; no reliable D call. With 0 bases removed from V and 3 bases from J, the gap between germline ends came to 8 bases. CDR1 and CDR2 from the germline V gene are MNHNS and SASEGT. The CDR3 is made up of 14 amino acids. CDR3 sequence reads: CASSEAADDYGYTF. CDR3 DNA sequence: TGTGCCAGCAGTGAAGCGGCCGATGACTATGGCTACACCTTC.

This chain links TRBV27 with TRBJ1-1, with D uncertain. The germline CDR1 and CDR2 sequences are MNHEY and SMNVEV (reference sequence). The V and J ends lost 3 bases and 8 bases respectively, with 13 bases between them. The CDR3 consists of 13 residues. This CDR3 reads CASSFRQTLEAFF. The DNA of the CDR3 is TGTGCCAGCAGTTTTAGACAAACTTTAGAAGCTTTCTTT.

This chain connects TRBV28 to TRBJ1-1, with no clear D. CDR1 is MDHEN, CDR2 SYDVKM, per germline. The CDR3 sequence is 14 residues long. The V gene lost 3 bases and the J gene lost 8 bases, with 16 bases spanning the gap. The chain's CDR3 is CASSLESVVAEAFF. CDR3 in DNA: TGTGCCAGCAGTTTGGAGTCAGTTGTGGCCGAAGCTTTCTTT. The full variable domain, rest sourced from reference TRBV28 and TRBJ1-1, is DVKVTQSSRYLVKRTGEKVFLECVQDMDHENMFWYRQDPGLGLRLIYFSYDVKMKEKGDIPEGYSVSREKKERFSLILESASTNQTSMYLCASSLESVVAEAFFGQGTRLTVV.

The genes are TRBV25-1 and TRBJ2-3, with TRBD1 matching 9 bases. Per the germline V gene, CDR1 is MGHDK and CDR2 is SYGVNS. The CDR3 length is 17 residues. The ends lost 3 bases at V and 3 bases at J; junction bases unmatched: 10. The CDR3, as DNA: TGTGCCAGCAGTGACCTGCGACCGGGACAGGGAACAGATACGCAGTATTTT. Translated, it gives CASSDLRPGQGTDTQYF.

The rearrangement links TRBV2 to TRBJ1-2, with 7 bases fitting TRBD1. The CDR3 totals 14 residues. Trimming removed 7 bases from V and 4 bases from J; junction bases left unmatched: 9. CDR1 is SNHLY and CDR2 is FYNNEI in the germline V gene. The CDR3 loop reads CASTYSTGPYGYTF. CDR3 nucleotide sequence: TGTGCCAGCACCTACTCGACAGGGCCCTATGGCTACACCTTC.

The chain employs TRBV7-9 and TRBJ2-1; D gene unclear. The V gene lost 5 bases and the J gene lost 5 bases, with 7 bases spanning the gap. CDR3 length equals 12 residues. Germline V gene data show CDR1 as SEHNR and CDR2 as FQNEAQ (reference sequence). The CDR3 nucleotides are TGTGCCAGCAGCAGAGCCAACAATGAGCAGTTCTTC. Its protein is CASSRANNEQFF.

The table lists this clone with a count of one. The chain joins TRBV5-1 to TRBJ1-3; no clear D. Germline CDR1 reads SGHRS; CDR2 reads YFSETQ. This CDR3 contains 15 residues. Trimming removed 0 bases at V and 0 bases at J, with 7 bases between. CDR3 region: CASSLGVNSGNTIYF. CDR3 DNA sequence: TGCGCCAGCAGCTTGGGAGTAAACTCTGGAAACACCATATATTTT.

This rearrangement joins TRBV4-1 to TRBJ1-1; no clear D gene. Trimming shortened V by 6 bases and J by 1 base, and 15 bases separated the two germline ends. This CDR3 comprises 15 residues. Germline V CDR1 and CDR2: MGHRA, YSYEKL. The CDR3 loop reads CASSQNDRGNTEAFF. Written as DNA, the CDR3 is TGCGCCAGCAGTCAAAACGACCGGGGGAACACTGAAGCTTTCTTT.

The chain has TRBV7-9 and TRBJ2-3; 15 nucleotides match TRBD2. Trimming took 1 base from V and 5 from J; bases not matched to a gene: 4. The CDR3 sequence is 17 residues long. Germline V CDR1 and CDR2: SEHNR, FQNEAQ (reference sequence). The CDR3 region has the DNA TGTGCCAGCAGCTTAGGGGGACTAGCGGGGGGTAAAGATACGCAGTATTTT. The encoded protein is CASSLGGLAGGKDTQYF.

The chain couples TRBV6-6 to TRBJ1-4; D unclear. Between the trimmed V and J ends, which lost 2 bases and 2 bases, there was a span of 6 bases. CDR1 is MNHNY, CDR2 SVGAGI, per germline (reference sequence). This CDR3 spans 14 amino acids. CDR3 coding DNA: TGTGCCAGCAGTTACGGGCTTACTAATGAAAAACTGTTTTTT. This gives the protein CASSYGLTNEKLFF.

This clone has just one count. The chain links TRBV4-1 to TRBJ2-7, with 7 bases identical to TRBD1. This CDR3 is built from 14 residues. Germline loops: CDR1 MGHRA, CDR2 YSYEKL. V lost 1 base, J lost 4 bases, and 4 bases stayed unmatched. CDR3 bases: TGCGCCAGCAGCCAAGTGACAGGGTTATACGAGCAGTACTTC. Translating gives CASSQVTGLYEQYF.

The rearrangement uses TRBV6-1 and TRBJ2-2, with 7 bases identical to TRBD1. V trimming: 2 bases; J trimming: 4 bases; junction bases outside the gene matches: 25. The CDR3 has 22 residues. Germline V lookup: CDR1 MNHNS, CDR2 SASEGT. In DNA form, the CDR3 reads TGTGCCAGCAGTGAATCCAGGGTCGACTTACTCGAGGGGGCTGCGGGCACCGGGGAGCTGTTTTTT. It encodes CASSESRVDLLEGAAGTGELFF.

The CDR3 DNA reads TGTGCCATCAGTGAGTCTGAAGGGGTGGAAAAACTGTTTTTT. Its translation: CAISESEGVEKLFF. The chain uses TRBV10-3 and TRBJ1-4; D possibly corresponds to TRBD1 (5 bases). The germline V and J ends were trimmed by 0 bases and 8 bases, with 10 bases remaining between them. The CDR3 contains 14 residues. Per the germline V gene, CDR1 is ENHRY and CDR2 is SYGVKD.

The chain carries TRBV28 and TRBJ1-2; the match to TRBD1 covers 7 bases. CDR1 is MDHEN and CDR2 is SYDVKM in the germline V gene. The CDR3 sequence is 16 residues long. V lost 3 bases, J lost 5 bases, and 12 bases stayed unmatched. The CDR3 region has the DNA TGTGCCAGCAGTTTGGCCCGGTCGAGGGGGCTGTATGGCTACACCTTC. Residues: CASSLARSRGLYGYTF.

The gene calls are TRBV7-9 and TRBJ1-1; 10 nucleotides match TRBD1. The CDR3 is 18 residues long. The germline gives CDR1 SEHNR, CDR2 FQNEAQ (reference sequence). V was clipped by 4 bases and J by 4 bases; unmatched bases: 15. DNA of the CDR3: TGTGCCAGCAGCTCACCCCCAATAACGGACAGGGGGGTCACTGAAGCTTTCTTT. Translated, it gives CASSSPPITDRGVTEAFF.

This clone was counted once. This chain connects TRBV4-1 to TRBJ2-7; TRBD2 might be the D (6 bases). Trimming took off 4 bases at V and 1 base at J, with 17 bases between the two ends. Per germline, CDR1 MGHRA and CDR2 YSYEKL. The CDR3 covers 16 residues. Here the CDR3 reads CASSLAPGTRSYEQYF. CDR3 sequence (DNA): TGCGCCAGCAGCCTCGCCCCCGGGACTCGATCCTACGAGCAGTACTTC.

The genes are TRBV5-6 and TRBJ1-2; 8 bases are shared with TRBD1. J gave up 4 bases and V 5 bases, and 4 bases lay outside the gene matches. The CDR3 has 13 amino acids. CDR1 and CDR2 from the germline V gene are SGHDT and YYEEEE. The CDR3: CASSQDRAYGYTF. DNA of the CDR3: TGTGCCAGCAGTCAGGACAGGGCCTATGGCTACACCTTC.

The chain joins TRBV28 to TRBJ2-2, with 7 bases lining up with TRBD1. The germline CDR1 and CDR2 sequences are MDHEN and SYDVKM. This CDR3 spans 15 amino acids. Trimming cost V 3 bases and J 0 bases; bases outside gene matches: 1. The CDR3 is CASSLGTANTGELFF. CDR3 sequence (DNA): TGTGCCAGCAGTTTGGGGACAGCGAACACCGGGGAGCTGTTTTTT. Supplemented by reference TRBV28 and TRBJ2-2, the full variable domain reads DVKVTQSSRYLVKRTGEKVFLECVQDMDHENMFWYRQDPGLGLRLIYFSYDVKMKEKGDIPEGYSVSREKKERFSLILESASTNQTSMYLCASSLGTANTGELFFGEGSRLTVL.

The V gene is TRBV6-6, the J gene TRBJ1-5, with 7 bases matching TRBD1. Per germline, CDR1 MNHNY and CDR2 SVGAGI (reference sequence). V gave up 1 base and J gave up 7 bases; unmatched junction bases: 10. This CDR3 contains 16 residues. Here the CDR3 reads CASSYLTDRAEQPQHF. CDR3 in DNA: TGTGCCAGCAGTTACTTGACCGACAGGGCTGAACAGCCCCAGCATTTT.

The chain employs TRBV7-9 and TRBJ2-5, with 15 bases identical to TRBD2. This CDR3 is built from 16 residues. Per the germline V gene, CDR1 is SEHNR and CDR2 is FQNEAQ (reference sequence). Trimming removed 4 bases from V and 6 bases from J; junction bases left unmatched: 6. CDR3 nucleotides: TGTGCCAGCAGCTCCGGGACTAGCGGGAGGCTGAAGACCCAGTACTTC. Protein product: CASSSGTSGRLKTQYF.

Written as DNA, the CDR3 is TGTGCCAGCAGCTCGGAGCGGGGGGCGCACATTCAGTACTTC. Translated: CASSSERGAHIQYF. The rearrangement links TRBV5-6 to TRBJ2-4, with 9 nucleotides matching TRBD2. The CDR3 has 14 residues. The V gene end was trimmed by 3 bases and the J gene end by 8 bases; junction bases not matched to a gene: 6. Germline lookup yields CDR1 SGHDT and CDR2 YYEEEE. Combining the CDR3 with reference TRBV5-6 and TRBJ2-4 gives the whole variable domain DAGVTQSPTHLIKTRGQQVTLRCSPKSGHDTVSWYQQALGQGPQFIFQYYEEEERQRGNFPDRFSGHQFPNYSSELNVNALLLGDSALYLCASSSERGAHIQYFGAGTRLSVL.

The chain uses TRBV6-5 and TRBJ2-1; 7 nucleotides align to TRBD1. J lost 5 bases, V lost 6 bases, and 10 bases had no gene match. CDR1 is MNHEY and CDR2 is SVGAGI in the germline V gene. The CDR3 is 15 residues long. CDR3 region: CASSPSQGQDNEQFF. As DNA, the CDR3 is TGTGCCAGCAGCCCCTCCCAAGGACAGGACAATGAGCAGTTCTTC.

This sequence joins TRBV19 and TRBJ2-1; 7 bases line up with TRBD2. Germline V gene sequence: CDR1 LNHDA, CDR2 SQIVND (reference sequence). V dropped 7 bases and J dropped 9; count of bases not matched to a gene: 18. The CDR3 extends over 16 amino acids. This CDR3 reads CASTPIPGLTEGEQFF. As DNA, the CDR3 is TGTGCCAGTACCCCTATCCCGGGACTAACTGAGGGTGAGCAGTTCTTC. Together with reference TRBV19 and TRBJ2-1, the CDR3 gives the full variable domain: DGGITQSPKYLFRKEGQNVTLSCEQNLNHDAMYWYRQDPGQGLRLIYYSQIVNDFQKGDIAEGYSVSREKKESFPLTVTSAQKNPTAFYLCASTPIPGLTEGEQFFGPGTRLTVL.